This T cell receptor beta chain was identified during a study of cytomegalovirus exposure and HLA in healthy donors. Study-level points and caveats: There were 150 to 200 TCR beta chains listed as cytomegalovirus-associated.

V was clipped by 1 base and J by 0 bases, with 21 bases between them. This CDR3 contains 20 residues. The germline V gene encodes CDR1 SGHVS and CDR2 FQNEAQ. Concerning this clone itself: Antigen unknown.

This PCR relied on a set of 60 Vbeta primers and 13 Jbeta primers. This table comes from immunoSEQ multiplex PCR, and its TCRdb copy is limited to in-frame clones, with some not included. The sample lists more than 110,000 clones, 70% to 85% occurring once. The origin of this receptor is a man aged 25 to 40 in good health and CMV-seropositive. V gene TRBV7-8 combines with J gene TRBJ1-4; D might be TRBD1 (6 bases). The sequenced material came from PBMCs. CDR3: CASSLESWPGGQSTNEKLFF. In nucleotides, the CDR3 is TGTGCCAGCAGCTTAGAATCCTGGCCAGGCGGACAGTCAACTAATGAAAAACTGTTTTTT.